This TCR beta chain was sequenced in a study of cytomegalovirus exposure and HLA in healthy donors. Study results and limitations: Cytomegalovirus association was assigned to under 200 TCR beta chains.

This CDR3 contains 17 residues. With V trimmed by 6 bases and J by 1 base, 3 bases remained unmatched. The germline V gene has CDR1 SNHLY and CDR2 FYNNEI. PCR primers comprised 60 Vbeta and 13 Jbeta primers. As originally analysed: Counted up in a later analysis, unique TCR beta chains came to 60 million to 95 million, with around 10 million shared. Clones were sequenced by immunoSEQ multiplex PCR, and TCRdb holds only the in-frame ones, with some missing. V, J and clone size were drawn from that table, and D and trimming were deduced from the DNA. The sample has approximately 300,000 clones, 84% seen once. Although they were nominally healthy when sampled, donors likely had unrecorded immune exposures. Turning to this clone: What it binds is unknown.

The sample was PBMCs. The J gene is TRBJ2-1, the V gene TRBV2; 16 bases line up with TRBD2. This TCR came from a woman aged 40-49 years in good health and CMV-seropositive. The CDR3 loop is CASRGTSGRASYNEQFF. The CDR3 DNA follows: TGTGCCAGCAGGGGGACTAGCGGGAGGGCATCCTACAATGAGCAGTTCTTC.